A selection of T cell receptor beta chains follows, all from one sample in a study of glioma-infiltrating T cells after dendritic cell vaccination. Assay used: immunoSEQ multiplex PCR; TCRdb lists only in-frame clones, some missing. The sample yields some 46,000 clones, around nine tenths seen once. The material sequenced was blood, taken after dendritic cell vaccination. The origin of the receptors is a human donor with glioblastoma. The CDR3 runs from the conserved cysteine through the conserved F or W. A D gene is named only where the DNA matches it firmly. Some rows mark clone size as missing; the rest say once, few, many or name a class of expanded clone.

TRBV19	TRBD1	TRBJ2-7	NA	TGTGCCAGTAGTATAGGGTCGTCGCAGGGGGCCTACGAGCAGTACTTC	CASSIGSSQGAYEQYF
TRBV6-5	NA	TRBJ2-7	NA	TGTGCCAGCAGTTACGGCCCCGCTCCCCCCTACGAGCAGTACTTC	CASSYGPAPPYEQYF
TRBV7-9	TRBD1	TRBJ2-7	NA	TGTGCCAGCAGTAGGACAGGGGACGGCGAGCAGTACTTC	CASSRTGDGEQYF
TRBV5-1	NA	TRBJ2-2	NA	TGCGCCAGCAGCTTGGCCGAGATACTAGTGGCCGGGGAGCTGTTTTTT	CASSLAEILVAGELFF
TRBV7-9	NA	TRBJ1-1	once	TGTGCCAGCAGCGTTGACAGGACGCCCCTTCGGAGCACTGAAGCTTTCTTT	CASSVDRTPLRSTEAFF
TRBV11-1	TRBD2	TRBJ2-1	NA	TGTGCCAGCAGCTTTTCGAGGCGGGAGACGAAGTATGAGCAGTTCTTC	CASSFSRRETKYEQFF
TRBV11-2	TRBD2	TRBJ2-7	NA	TGTGCCAGCAGCTTAGGGCTAGCGGGACACGAGCAGTACTTC	CASSLGLAGHEQYF
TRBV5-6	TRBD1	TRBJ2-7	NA	TGTGCCAGCAGCCAAAAAAGGGACAGGGGGAATACCTACGAGCAGTACTTC	CASSQKRDRGNTYEQYF
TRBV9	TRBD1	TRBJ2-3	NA	TGTGCCAGCAGCGTAGGGGACAGGCCCACAGATACGCAGTATTTT	CASSVGDRPTDTQYF
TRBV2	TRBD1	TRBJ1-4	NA	TGTGCCAGCAAAAGAGGGACAGGGGATGAAAAACTGTTTTTT	CASKRGTGDEKLFF
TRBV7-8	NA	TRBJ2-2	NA	TGTGCCAGCAGCTTCGGGACCGGGGAGCTGTTTTTT	CASSFGTGELFF
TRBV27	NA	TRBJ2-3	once	TGTGCCAGCAGTTACTCAGATACGCAGTATTTT	CASSYSDTQYF
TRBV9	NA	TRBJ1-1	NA	TGTGCCAGCACCCCCCAATCAGGGCCAGAAGGAGTGAACACTGAAGCTTTCTTT	CASTPQSGPEGVNTEAFF
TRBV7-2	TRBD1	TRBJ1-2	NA	TGTGCCAGCAGCTTAGGACAGGGGGCCTCCGGGTACGGCTACACCTTC	CASSLGQGASGYGYTF
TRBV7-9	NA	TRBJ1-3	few	TGTGCCAGCAGCTTGGGGGCCACGGGAGGAAACACCATATATTTT	CASSLGATGGNTIYF
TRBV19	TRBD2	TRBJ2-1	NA	TGTGCCAGTAGAGTGGGTAGCGGGGCCTACAATGAGCAGTTCTTC	CASRVGSGAYNEQFF
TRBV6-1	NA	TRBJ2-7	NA	TGTGCCAGCAGTCCTCGGGGAGCGGTTTCCTACGAGCAGTACTTC	CASSPRGAVSYEQYF
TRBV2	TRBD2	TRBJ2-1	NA	TGTGCCAGCAGCAGGACTAGCGGTTGGTACAATGAGCAGTTCTTC	CASSRTSGWYNEQFF
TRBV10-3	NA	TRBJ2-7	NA	TGTGCCATCGAGGCAGGGGTTAACTACGAGCAGTACTTC	CAIEAGVNYEQYF
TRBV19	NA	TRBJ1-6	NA	TGTGCCAGTAGTATGAAACAGGCCGCGGGGTCACCCCTCCACTTT	CASSMKQAAGSPLHF
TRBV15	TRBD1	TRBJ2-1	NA	TGTGCCACCAGCAGAGCCGGACAGGGGGGTAATGAGCAGTTCTTC	CATSRAGQGGNEQFF
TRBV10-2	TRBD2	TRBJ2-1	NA	TGCGCCAGCAACCCGAGCGTGGCGGGAGCTTCCTACAATGAGCAGTTCTTC	CASNPSVAGASYNEQFF
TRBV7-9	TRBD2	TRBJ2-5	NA	TGTGCCAGCAGCTTGCCGTCTAGCGGGAGGGAGACCCAGTACTTC	CASSLPSSGRETQYF
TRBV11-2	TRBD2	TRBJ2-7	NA	TGTGCCAGCAGCCCCAACATCGGACTAGCGGCCTACGAGCAGTACTTC	CASSPNIGLAAYEQYF
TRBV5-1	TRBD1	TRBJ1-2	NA	TGCGCCAGCAGCTTGGAGGGGGCCAGCTATGGCTACACCTTC	CASSLEGASYGYTF
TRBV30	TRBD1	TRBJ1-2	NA	TGTGCCTGGAGCCGGGCTGGGACAGGGAACTATGGCTACACCTTC	CAWSRAGTGNYGYTF
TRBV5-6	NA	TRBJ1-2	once	TGTGCCAGCAGCTCCATAACAACAGTACGCTATGGCTACACCTTC	CASSSITTVRYGYTF